One sample yielded the 29 T cell receptor beta chains listed below, sequenced in a study of STAT5B mutations in CD4+ large granular lymphocyte leukemia. Assay used: immunoSEQ multiplex PCR; TCRdb lists only in-frame clones, some missing. The repertoire has some 40,000 clones, more than 80% of them found once; the top ten carry about 3.6%. Sequenced material: CD4+ T cells from blood buffy coats. The receptors derive from a human donor in good health.

About this clone: The junction departs from germline at one end; a sequencing error may be responsible. J is TRBJ2-2 and V is TRBV4-2; TRBD1 matches at 9 bases. Germline V gene lookup returns CDR1 LGHNA and CDR2 YNFKEQ. The length of the CDR3 is 15 residues. The CDR3 protein is CASTQTGGTTGELFF. The CDR3 DNA sequence: TGTGCCAGCACCCAAACAGGGGGCACCACCGGGGAGCTGTTTTTT.

The V and J genes are TRBV7-3 and TRBJ2-5, with TRBD2 matching 8 bases. Looked up from germline, CDR1 is SGHTA and CDR2 is FQGTGA. The length of the CDR3 is 16 residues. Trimming cost V 5 bases and J 4 bases; bases outside gene matches: 12. The DNA of the CDR3 is TGTGCCAGCAGCACATCTCGGGGGGGAGTGGGAGAGACCCAGTACTTC. It yields the protein CASSTSRGGVGETQYF.

This chain joins TRBV29-1 and TRBJ2-7; 7 nucleotides line up with TRBD2. The CDR3 is 11 amino acids. Germline assignment: CDR1 SQVTM and CDR2 ANQGSEA. V gave up 5 bases and J gave up 6 bases; unmatched junction bases: 4. The CDR3 DNA reads TGCAGCGTTAAGGGACTAAGCGAGCAGTACTTC. It yields the protein CSVKGLSEQYF.

This clone was seen a few times. This chain links TRBV10-3 with TRBJ1-6, with a weak D call TRBD1 (5 bases). The germline gives CDR1 ENHRY, CDR2 SYGVKD. The CDR3 covers 13 residues. Trimming stripped 10 bases from V and 7 bases from J, with 14 bases between. The CDR3 sequence is CATLGRMNSPLHF. The CDR3 DNA is TGTGCCACGCTGGGACGGATGAATTCACCCCTCCACTTT.

The CDR3 region has the DNA TGTGCCAGCAGCGTAGGGACAGCAAGGGATACGCAGTATTTT. As protein: CASSVGTARDTQYF. The rearrangement links TRBV9 to TRBJ2-3, with a possible D match to TRBD1 (6 bases). Germline-derived CDR1 and CDR2 are SGDLS and YYNGEE. V was shortened by 0 bases and J by 6 bases, with 11 bases between the two germline ends. The CDR3 has 14 amino acids.

The CDR3 loop is CASSLGQGRDEQYF. The CDR3 DNA reads as TGCGCCAGCAGCTTGGGACAGGGGAGGGACGAGCAGTACTTC. This chain links TRBV5-1 with TRBJ2-7; tentative D call: TRBD1 (8 bases). Germline V gene sequence: CDR1 SGHRS, CDR2 YFSETQ. Trimming removed 0 bases from V and 5 bases from J, with 12 bases in between. The CDR3 runs 14 residues.

The chain carries TRBV7-9 and TRBJ2-2; unclear D gene. Germline V gene lookup returns CDR1 SEHNR and CDR2 FQNEAQ (reference sequence). The CDR3 is made up of 15 amino acids. V lost 3 bases and J lost 5, with 13 bases in between. CDR3 protein: CASSFPPGGTGELFF. CDR3 DNA sequence: TGTGCCAGCAGCTTCCCCCCCGGTGGGACCGGGGAGCTGTTTTTT.

This clone was observed a handful of times. V gene TRBV4-1 combines with J gene TRBJ2-5; tentative D call: TRBD2 (6 bases). Germline-derived CDR1 and CDR2 are MGHRA and YSYEKL. V lost 4 bases to trimming and J lost 5 bases, with 11 bases between them. This CDR3 is built from 13 residues. CDR3 amino acids: CASSRLVGETQYF. The DNA for the CDR3 is TGCGCCAGCAGCCGACTAGTCGGGGAGACCCAGTACTTC.

This clone was observed a single time. This rearrangement joins TRBV9 to TRBJ2-2; 15 bases agree with TRBD2. CDR3 size: 18 residues. CDR1 is SGDLS, CDR2 YYNGEE, per germline. J gave up 7 bases and V 3 bases, and 10 bases lay outside the gene matches. The CDR3, as DNA: TGTGCCAGCAGCGGCGAGAGGACTAGCGGGAGGGCTATCGGGGAGCTGTTTTTT. Translation: CASSGERTSGRAIGELFF.

The rearrangement joins TRBV7-8 to TRBJ2-3; 11 positions match TRBD1. Per the germline V gene, CDR1 is SGHVS and CDR2 is FQNEAQ. V shed 5 bases and J 6 bases; nucleotides not matched to a gene: 4. The length of the CDR3 is 14 residues. The DNA of the CDR3 is TGTGCCAGCAGCGGGGACAGGGGGGCGGATACGCAGTATTTT. This sequence encodes CASSGDRGADTQYF.

This chain links TRBV5-4 with TRBJ2-7, with D uncertain. CDR3 length equals 14 residues. Trimming shortened V by 3 bases and J by 2 bases, and 12 bases separated the two germline ends. The germline gives CDR1 SGHNT, CDR2 YYREEE (reference sequence). This CDR3 reads CASSSQTETYEQYF. As DNA, the CDR3 is TGTGCCAGCAGCTCCCAGACGGAGACCTACGAGCAGTACTTC.

The CDR3 here is CASSLDAILDGYTF. The CDR3 nucleotides are TGTGCCAGCAGCTTAGACGCTATCCTGGATGGCTACACCTTC. The gene calls are TRBV11-2 and TRBJ1-2, with D hard to call. V was shortened by 0 bases and J by 6 bases, with 11 bases between the two germline ends. Per the germline V gene, CDR1 is SGHAT and CDR2 is FQNNGV. The CDR3 sequence is 14 residues long.

The V gene is TRBV7-9, the J gene TRBJ1-2; tentatively, D is TRBD1 (6 bases). The ends were cut back, 3 bases at V and 2 bases at J, with 10 bases in the middle. CDR3 size: 14 residues. The germline CDR1 and CDR2 sequences are SEHNR and FQNEAQ (reference sequence). DNA for the CDR3: TGTGCCAGCAGCTTCTCTGACAGGAACTATGGCTACACCTTC. This translates into CASSFSDRNYGYTF.

The chain employs TRBV7-2 and TRBJ2-7; either TRBD1 or TRBD2 may fit D (5 bases each). Trimming shortened V by 7 bases and J by 2 bases, and 15 bases separated the two germline ends. In germline, CDR1 is SGHTA, CDR2 FQGNSA. This CDR3 spans 14 amino acids. The CDR3 coding sequence is TGTGCCAGCACCTTCCGGGACGGACCCTACGAGCAGTACTTC. Its translation is CASTFRDGPYEQYF.

The chain recombines TRBV6-4 with TRBJ1-5, with D unclear. V lost 2 bases to trimming and J lost 5 bases, with 13 bases between them. This CDR3 has 15 residues. The germline V gene encodes CDR1 MRHNA and CDR2 SNTAGT. Written as DNA, the CDR3 is TGTGCCAGCAGTGACCCTGGGAGGGTACATCAGCCCCAGCATTTT. This codes for CASSDPGRVHQPQHF.

This clone was found a few times. This sequence joins TRBV5-6 and TRBJ1-4, with a possible D match to TRBD1 (5 bases). The germline V gene has CDR1 SGHDT and CDR2 YYEEEE. V lost 4 bases to trimming and J lost 3 bases, with 10 bases between them. This CDR3 region has 14 residues. DNA of the CDR3: TGTGCCAGCAGCCTCCGGGGGGCTAATGAAAAACTGTTTTTT. This sequence encodes CASSLRGANEKLFF. The full variable domain, with the rest looked up from reference TRBV5-6 and TRBJ1-4, is DAGVTQSPTHLIKTRGQQVTLRCSPKSGHDTVSWYQQALGQGPQFIFQYYEEEERQRGNFPDRFSGHQFPNYSSELNVNALLLGDSALYLCASSLRGANEKLFFGSGTQLSVL.

The chain carries TRBV2 and TRBJ2-3; 8 bases fit TRBD1. Trimming removed 3 bases from V and 2 bases from J; junction bases left unmatched: 7. In germline, CDR1 is SNHLY, CDR2 FYNNEI. The CDR3 consists of 16 residues. This CDR3 reads CASSDLQGGNTDTQYF. The CDR3, as DNA: TGTGCCAGCAGTGATCTACAGGGGGGAAACACAGATACGCAGTATTTT. The full variable domain, completed using reference TRBV2 and TRBJ2-3, is EPEVTQTPSHQVTQMGQEVILRCVPISNHLYFYWYRQILGQKVEFLVSFYNNEISEKSEIFDDQFSVERPDGSNFTLKIRSTKLEDSAMYFCASSDLQGGNTDTQYFGPGTRLTVL.

This sequence joins TRBV7-9 and TRBJ2-5; TRBD1 matches 7 bases. The V and J ends lost 1 base and 5 bases, in that order; junction bases with no gene match: 4. The germline V gene encodes CDR1 SEHNR and CDR2 FQNEAQ (reference sequence). The CDR3 is 14 amino acids. The CDR3 DNA reads TGTGCCAGCAGCTTAGGACAGGGCGATGAGACCCAGTACTTC. Translating it yields CASSLGQGDETQYF.

The chain links TRBV28 to TRBJ2-1; 8 bases line up with TRBD2. Looked up from germline, CDR1 is MDHEN and CDR2 is SYDVKM. The CDR3 covers 17 residues. The V segment lost 7 bases and the J segment 1 base; nucleotides outside the gene matches: 12. The CDR3 reads CASTSGGDPTSYNEQFF. The CDR3 DNA reads as TGTGCCAGCACCTCCGGGGGGGATCCCACTTCCTACAATGAGCAGTTCTTC.

This clone was detected once. The rearrangement links TRBV30 to TRBJ1-4; D possibly corresponds to TRBD1 (5 bases). Germline V gene data show CDR1 as GTSNPN and CDR2 as SVGIG (reference sequence). V gave up 4 bases and J gave up 1 base, with 16 bases separating them. The CDR3 is 16 amino acids. The CDR3 sequence: CAWTRRGIGTNEKLFF. CDR3 coding DNA: TGTGCCTGGACCCGACGGGGCATTGGAACTAATGAAAAACTGTTTTTT.

The chain couples TRBV19 to TRBJ1-5; D is perhaps TRBD1 (5 bases). This CDR3 region has 16 residues. Germline loops: CDR1 LNHDA, CDR2 SQIVND (reference sequence). Deletions cut 5 bases from V and 7 bases from J, with 21 bases between. The DNA for the CDR3 is TGTGCCAGTAGTGTGAGGGACCGCCTTGCTAGCCAGCCCCAGCATTTT. Translation: CASSVRDRLASQPQHF.

The chain is built from TRBV29-1 and TRBJ1-3, with D possibly TRBD1 on 5 matching bases. The germline V gene encodes CDR1 SQVTM and CDR2 ANQGSEA. The V end lost 7 bases, the J end lost 0 bases, and 7 bases lay between the germline ends. This CDR3 region has 12 residues. CDR3 DNA: TGCAGCGGGCAGGGCTCTGGAAACACCATATATTTT. Protein: CSGQGSGNTIYF.

This chain joins TRBV30 and TRBJ1-2; no definite D call. Deletions cut 0 bases from V and 7 bases from J, with 12 bases between. This CDR3 region has 13 residues. Germline V gene data show CDR1 as GTSNPN and CDR2 as SVGIG (reference sequence). The CDR3 coding sequence is TGTGCCTGGAGTGTACCCGGGTTTGGTGGCTACACCTTC. Encoded protein: CAWSVPGFGGYTF.

This chain uses TRBV2 with TRBJ1-5, with D possibly matching TRBD1 (5 bases). CDR3 length equals 14 residues. V was trimmed by 7 bases and J by 4 bases, leaving 14 bases between them. CDR1 and CDR2 (germline): SNHLY, FYNNEI. The CDR3 DNA follows: TGTGCCAGCAATCTGGGGGGGAATAATCAGCCCCAGCATTTT. Amino acid sequence: CASNLGGNNQPQHF.

This clone is a singleton in its sample. This chain joins TRBV28 and TRBJ1-2; the D is unclear. V shed 6 bases and J shed 4 bases, with 9 bases lying between them. Per the germline V gene, CDR1 is MDHEN and CDR2 is SYDVKM. The CDR3 has 12 residues. The CDR3 loop is CASSIRTYGYTF. Written as DNA, the CDR3 is TGTGCCAGCAGCATCAGGACCTATGGCTACACCTTC.

The chain employs TRBV4-1 and TRBJ2-7; D is ambiguous. The CDR3 sequence is 15 residues long. Per the germline V gene, CDR1 is MGHRA and CDR2 is YSYEKL. V gave up 1 base and J gave up 1 base, with 11 bases separating them. This CDR3 is CASSQARRMSYEQYF. CDR3 nucleotides: TGCGCCAGCAGCCAAGCGAGACGGATGTCCTACGAGCAGTACTTC.

The rearrangement links TRBV9 to TRBJ1-1, with TRBD1 identical over 7 bases. From germline, CDR1 is SGDLS and CDR2 YYNGEE. CDR3 length equals 14 residues. V shed 4 bases and J 2 bases; nucleotides not matched to a gene: 5. In DNA, the CDR3 is TGTGCCAGCAGCCTCGGGACAGCTAACACTGAAGCTTTCTTT. This translates into CASSLGTANTEAFF.

The rearrangement uses TRBV10-3 and TRBJ2-7; D may correspond to TRBD1 or TRBD2 (6 bases each). CDR3 length equals 14 residues. The germline V gene encodes CDR1 ENHRY and CDR2 SYGVKD. Trimming left V 7 bases short and J 2 bases short, with 15 bases between. CDR3 protein: CAIKGGGSAYEQYF. CDR3 nucleotides: TGTGCCATCAAGGGGGGCGGGTCAGCCTACGAGCAGTACTTC.

The genes are TRBV6-1 and TRBJ1-2; D ambiguous. CDR1 MNHNS and CDR2 SASEGT come from the germline V gene. The CDR3 is made up of 16 amino acids. Trimming removed 0 bases from V and 8 bases from J, with 19 bases in between. The CDR3 coding sequence is TGTGCCAGCAGTGAAGCTCCCAGCCCCAAGTCGGGAGGCTACACCTTC. Protein product: CASSEAPSPKSGGYTF.